The 30 T cell receptor beta chains below were found in one sample sequenced in a study of cytomegalovirus exposure and HLA in healthy donors. The PCR was carried out with 60 Vbeta primers and 13 Jbeta primers. The method was immunoSEQ multiplex PCR; TCRdb's version includes in-frame clones alone and lacks a portion of them. Of 95,000 or so clones in the sample, under 90% were seen once. Sequencing used PBMCs. The receptors here all came from a woman in her 70s in good health and CMV-seropositive.

The rearrangement uses TRBV19 and TRBJ2-6, with D hard to call. The CDR3 sequence is 16 residues long. With 5 bases removed from V and 0 bases from J, the gap between germline ends came to 11 bases. CDR1 LNHDA and CDR2 SQIVND come from the germline V gene (reference sequence). The CDR3 region has the DNA TGTGCCAGTAGTTACAGATTAGGCTCTGGGGCCAACGTCCTGACTTTC. Its protein is CASSYRLGSGANVLTF.

Here the CDR3 reads CSGRPTGSNEQFF. For the CDR3, the DNA is TGCAGCGGCCGGCCTACAGGGAGCAATGAGCAGTTCTTC. The rearrangement joins TRBV29-1 to TRBJ2-1, with D possibly being TRBD1 (6 bases). The CDR3 covers 13 residues. V was trimmed by 7 bases and J by 6 bases, leaving 16 bases between them. The germline CDR1 and CDR2 sequences are SQVTM and ANQGSEA.

The genes are TRBV30 and TRBJ2-5; D is unresolved. Germline V CDR1 and CDR2: GTSNPN, SVGIG (reference sequence). The CDR3 consists of 13 residues. Trimming shortened V by 0 bases and J by 1 base, and 6 bases separated the two germline ends. CDR3 in amino acids: CAWSVGSQETQYF. The CDR3 bases are TGTGCCTGGAGTGTGGGCAGCCAAGAGACCCAGTACTTC.

The chain is built from TRBV19 and TRBJ2-7; D perhaps matches TRBD2 (7 bases). CDR1 LNHDA and CDR2 SQIVND come from the germline V gene (reference sequence). The ends were cut back, 8 bases at V and 2 bases at J, with 13 bases in the middle. CDR3 length: 13 residues. CDR3 DNA: TGTGCCAGTGCGCGAGGGGGGGCCTACGAGCAGTACTTC. Protein product: CASARGGAYEQYF. Combining the CDR3 with reference TRBV19 and TRBJ2-7 gives the whole variable domain DGGITQSPKYLFRKEGQNVTLSCEQNLNHDAMYWYRQDPGQGLRLIYYSQIVNDFQKGDIAEGYSVSREKKESFPLTVTSAQKNPTAFYLCASARGGAYEQYFGPGTRLTVT.

This chain connects TRBV18 to TRBJ1-6; D gene unclear. Germline V gene data show CDR1 as KGHSH and CDR2 as LQKENI. The CDR3 runs 15 residues. The V and J ends lost 3 bases and 9 bases respectively, with 15 bases between them. Here the CDR3 reads CASSPNAFTGSPLHF. The CDR3 bases are TGTGCCAGCTCACCCAATGCGTTTACGGGTTCACCCCTCCACTTT.

This clone has more than one count but fewer than ten. The J gene is TRBJ1-1, the V gene TRBV5-4; D is unclear. Germline lookup yields CDR1 SGHNT and CDR2 YYREEE (reference sequence). The CDR3 consists of 14 residues. The V end lost 4 bases, the J end lost 4 bases, and 14 bases lay between the germline ends. CDR3 nucleotide sequence: TGTGCCAGCAGCGGAAGGGAGGCGGGCACTGAAGCTTTCTTT. Protein: CASSGREAGTEAFF.

This sequence joins TRBV7-2 and TRBJ2-1; 7 bases are a match to TRBD2. The CDR3 runs to 15 residues. Germline CDR1 SGHTA, CDR2 FQGNSA. With V trimmed by 1 base and J by 9 bases, 9 bases remained unmatched. The CDR3 DNA follows: TGTGCCAGCAGCTTAGGGCACCGACTAGCCGGTGAGCAGTTCTTC. Translating it yields CASSLGHRLAGEQFF.

This sequence joins TRBV11-2 and TRBJ1-4, with 7 bases matching TRBD1. After removal of 5 bases from V and 1 base from J, the junction contained 13 bases not matched to a gene. Germline CDR1 SGHAT, CDR2 FQNNGV. The CDR3 length is 18 residues. CDR3 protein: CASSKRGRQGRTNEKLFF. The CDR3 nucleotides are TGTGCCAGCAGCAAGAGGGGGAGACAGGGTCGAACTAATGAAAAACTGTTTTTT.

V and J are TRBV2 and TRBJ1-4; D call uncertain. Germline-derived CDR1 and CDR2 are SNHLY and FYNNEI. Trimming stripped 4 bases from V and 7 bases from J, with 10 bases between. This CDR3 is 13 amino acids long. The CDR3 is CASSAREGEKLFF. In DNA form, the CDR3 reads TGTGCCAGCAGTGCCAGAGAGGGTGAAAAACTGTTTTTT.

This clone has more than one count but fewer than ten. V is TRBV6-5 and J is TRBJ1-5, with D maybe TRBD1 (5 bases). Germline values: CDR1 MNHEY, CDR2 SVGAGI. With 6 bases removed from V and 6 bases from J, the gap between germline ends came to 9 bases. The CDR3 is made up of 12 amino acids. This chain's CDR3 is CASRAQGQPQHF. The DNA of the CDR3 is TGTGCCAGCAGGGCCCAGGGTCAGCCCCAGCATTTT.

As for this clone: This sample also contains other DNA sequences that code for the same CDR3. The chain recombines TRBV5-4 with TRBJ2-7; 7 positions agree with TRBD1. The germline V gene encodes CDR1 SGHNT and CDR2 YYREEE (reference sequence). The junction had 9 bases not matched to a gene; V was cut back by 4 bases and J by 5 bases. The CDR3 is 14 residues long. CDR3 nucleotides: TGTGCCAGCAGCCCCGTCGGGACAGACGACGAGCAGTACTTC. Translation gives CASSPVGTDDEQYF.

As concerns this clone: At one boundary the junction diverges from the germline segment, which might be a read error. The V call is TRBV18, the J call TRBJ2-1; D gene ambiguous. The CDR3 runs 13 residues. Germline CDR1 KGHSH, CDR2 LQKENI. The CDR3: CASSPPSSNEQFF. The CDR3, as DNA: TGTGCCAGCTCACCACCGTCCTCCAATGAGCAGTTCTTC.

The chain joins TRBV5-4 to TRBJ2-3; 8 bases agree with TRBD2. The V segment lost 6 bases and the J segment 1 base; nucleotides outside the gene matches: 4. This CDR3 is built from 14 residues. CDR1 is SGHNT and CDR2 is YYREEE in the germline V gene (reference sequence). CDR3 sequence (DNA): TGTGCCAGCAAGGGGCGGGAGGGCACAGATACGCAGTATTTT. It translates to CASKGREGTDTQYF.

The count of this clone is one. The chain couples TRBV6-1 to TRBJ2-3; 9 positions match TRBD2. The J segment lost 2 bases and the V segment lost 7 bases, leaving 4 bases of the junction unmatched. This CDR3 spans 14 amino acids. The germline gives CDR1 MNHNS, CDR2 SASEGT. The CDR3 is CASTSSGDTDTQYF. CDR3 in DNA: TGTGCCAGCACCTCTAGCGGGGACACAGATACGCAGTATTTT.

The CDR3 DNA sequence: TGTGCCAGCAGCTTGGCGGGGTATCAGCCCCAGCATTTT. It codes for CASSLAGYQPQHF. This chain uses TRBV5-8 with TRBJ1-5; D gene ambiguous. The CDR3 is 13 amino acids. Germline CDR1 is SGHTS and CDR2 is YDEGEE. The V end was cut by 0 bases, the J end by 5 bases, with 6 bases between.

This clone appeared a few times. The V and J genes are TRBV5-5 and TRBJ1-1; D remains unclear. Per the germline V gene, CDR1 is SGHKS and CDR2 is YYEKEE (reference sequence). The CDR3 runs to 12 residues. V shed 2 bases and J shed 7 bases, with 9 bases lying between them. The CDR3 DNA is TGTGCCAGCAGCTTCGTCCCGGGTGAAGCTTTCTTT. Amino acid sequence: CASSFVPGEAFF.

V gene TRBV28 combines with J gene TRBJ2-1; D possibly corresponds to TRBD1 (6 bases). V was clipped by 5 bases and J by 6 bases, with 26 bases between them. Germline loops: CDR1 MDHEN, CDR2 SYDVKM. This CDR3 has 18 residues. This CDR3 is CASSRTSTGNPIINEQFF. Written as DNA, the CDR3 is TGTGCCAGCAGTCGGACTTCGACAGGAAACCCAATTATCAATGAGCAGTTCTTC.

The V and J genes are TRBV7-2 and TRBJ2-1; TRBD2 matches at 7 bases. This CDR3 has 15 amino acids. V lost 2 bases to trimming and J lost 4 bases; unmatched junction nucleotides: 5. Germline CDR1 reads SGHTA; CDR2 reads FQGNSA. Here the CDR3 reads CASSLLAGEYNEQFF. In DNA form, the CDR3 reads TGTGCCAGCAGCTTACTTGCGGGAGAGTACAATGAGCAGTTCTTC.

V gene TRBV7-2 combines with J gene TRBJ2-5; 14 bases agree with TRBD2. Germline V lookup: CDR1 SGHTA, CDR2 FQGNSA. Trimming removed 0 bases from V and 5 bases from J; junction bases left unmatched: 5. The CDR3 spans 17 residues. DNA for the CDR3: TGTGCCAGCAGCTTAGCCGGGACTAGCGGGAGTGGCGAGACCCAGTACTTC. Residues: CASSLAGTSGSGETQYF.

To note about this clone: The junction departs from the called germline gene at one end, perhaps through a read error. V gene TRBV7-9 combines with J gene TRBJ2-2, with D possibly TRBD1 on 5 matching bases. This CDR3 has 16 residues. Looked up from germline, CDR1 is SEHNR and CDR2 is FQNEAQ (reference sequence). This CDR3 is CSSSLFSGLGTGELFF. The CDR3 bases are TGTTCCAGCAGCTTATTCTCAGGGCTGGGCACCGGGGAGCTGTTTTTT.

The chain joins TRBV7-2 to TRBJ2-4; D may be TRBD1 (6 bases). The germline gives CDR1 SGHTA, CDR2 FQGNSA. The CDR3 is 16 amino acids. The V gene lost 1 base and the J gene lost 1 base, with 11 bases spanning the gap. CDR3 in DNA: TGTGCCAGCAGCTTAGGAACCCAGGGGGCCAAAAACATTCAGTACTTC. It yields the protein CASSLGTQGAKNIQYF. The whole variable domain, filled in from reference TRBV7-2 and TRBJ2-4, reads GAGVSQSPSNKVTEKGKDVELRCDPISGHTALYWYRQSLGQGLEFLIYFQGNSAPDKSGLPSDRFSAERTGGSVSTLTIQRTQQEDSAVYLCASSLGTQGAKNIQYFGAGTRLSVL.

V and J are TRBV6-5 and TRBJ2-1, with 11 bases fitting TRBD2. Per the germline V gene, CDR1 is MNHEY and CDR2 is SVGAGI. J gave up 3 bases and V 2 bases, and 3 bases lay outside the gene matches. The CDR3 is made up of 16 amino acids. The CDR3 nucleotides read TGTGCCAGCAGTTACGGTGGACTAGCGGGCTACAATGAGCAGTTCTTC. Protein: CASSYGGLAGYNEQFF.

Here the CDR3 reads CASSLGGFNQPQHF. The CDR3, as DNA: TGCGCCAGCAGCTTGGGGGGCTTCAATCAGCCCCAGCATTTT. The chain carries TRBV5-1 and TRBJ1-5; TRBD1 is a possible D gene (5 bases). This CDR3 comprises 14 residues. The germline gives CDR1 SGHRS, CDR2 YFSETQ. Trimming shortened V by 0 bases and J by 3 bases, and 7 bases separated the two germline ends.

The chain uses TRBV29-1 and TRBJ1-3; D possibly corresponds to TRBD1 (5 bases). The CDR3 totals 16 residues. The V and J ends lost 4 bases and 0 bases respectively, with 16 bases between them. Germline V gene data show CDR1 as SQVTM and CDR2 as ANQGSEA. CDR3 protein: CSVVLRKGHSGNTIYF. The DNA of the CDR3 is TGCAGCGTTGTATTAAGGAAGGGGCACTCTGGAAACACCATATATTTT.

This chain connects TRBV21-1 to TRBJ2-1; the table's D gene call, TRBD2, was not cross checked with the DNA. TRBV21-1 is a pseudogene locus. This CDR3 contains 21 residues. CDR3 residues: CASSKAWWRELTHLAYNEQFF. CDR3 nucleotides: TGTGCCAGCAGCAAAGCGTGGTGGCGGGAGCTTACACACCTAGCCTACAATGAGCAGTTCTTC.

This clone has more than one count but fewer than ten. The V gene is TRBV4-1, the J gene TRBJ1-1, with D hard to call. Trimming left V 4 bases short and J 2 bases short, with 14 bases between. The CDR3 covers 15 residues. From germline, CDR1 is MGHRA and CDR2 YSYEKL. The CDR3 loop is CASSPGLGRNTEAFF. The CDR3 DNA sequence: TGCGCCAGCAGCCCCGGCCTGGGGAGAAACACTGAAGCTTTCTTT.

V usage is TRBV10-3 and J usage is TRBJ2-7, with TRBD1 matching over 9 bases. V lost 6 bases and J lost 0; bases outside the gene matches: 6. The CDR3 is made up of 15 amino acids. Germline V gene sequence: CDR1 ENHRY, CDR2 SYGVKD. As DNA, the CDR3 is TGTGCCATCAGAGAGGGACAGGGAATCTCCTACGAGCAGTACTTC. The encoded protein is CAIREGQGISYEQYF.

The CDR3 reads CSAEPGNEQFF. The CDR3 nucleotides read TGCAGTGCAGAGCCGGGCAATGAGCAGTTCTTC. V gene TRBV20-1 combines with J gene TRBJ2-1; D ambiguous. The CDR3 has 11 amino acids. Germline V gene lookup returns CDR1 DFQATT and CDR2 SNEGSKA (reference sequence). Trimming shortened V by 6 bases and J by 6 bases, and 9 bases separated the two germline ends.

The chain joins TRBV11-3 to TRBJ2-1; D is perhaps TRBD2 (5 bases). The CDR3 length is 15 residues. Germline V CDR1 and CDR2: SGHNT, YENEEA. The V end lost 3 bases, the J end lost 2 bases, and 11 bases lay between the germline ends. In nucleotides, the CDR3 is TGTGCCAGCAGCTTCCCGGGAACCCCCTACAATGAGCAGTTCTTC. Translating gives CASSFPGTPYNEQFF.

V is TRBV5-5 and J is TRBJ2-5; 7 bases align to TRBD2. Trimming at V came to 1 base and at J to 2 bases, leaving 8 bases not matched to a gene. Germline CDR1 is SGHKS and CDR2 is YYEKEE (reference sequence). The CDR3 extends over 16 amino acids. The CDR3 protein is CASSLFVGSGQETQYF. For the CDR3, the DNA is TGTGCCAGCAGCTTGTTTGTCGGTAGCGGGCAAGAGACCCAGTACTTC.